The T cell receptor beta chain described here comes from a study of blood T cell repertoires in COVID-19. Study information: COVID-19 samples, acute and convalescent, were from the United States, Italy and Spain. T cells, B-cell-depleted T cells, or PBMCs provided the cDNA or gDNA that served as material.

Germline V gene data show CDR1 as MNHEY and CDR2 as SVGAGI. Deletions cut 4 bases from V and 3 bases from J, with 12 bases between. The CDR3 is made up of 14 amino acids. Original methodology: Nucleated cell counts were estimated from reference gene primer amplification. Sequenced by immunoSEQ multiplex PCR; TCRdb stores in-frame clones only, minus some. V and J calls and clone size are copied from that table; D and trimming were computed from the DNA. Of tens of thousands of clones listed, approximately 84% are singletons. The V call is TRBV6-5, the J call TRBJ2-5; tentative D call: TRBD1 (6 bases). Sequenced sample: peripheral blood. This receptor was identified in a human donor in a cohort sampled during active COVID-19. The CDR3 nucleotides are TGTGCCAGCAGTTCCTCAGGGGTGGAAGAGACCCAGTACTTC. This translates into CASSSSGVEETQYF.